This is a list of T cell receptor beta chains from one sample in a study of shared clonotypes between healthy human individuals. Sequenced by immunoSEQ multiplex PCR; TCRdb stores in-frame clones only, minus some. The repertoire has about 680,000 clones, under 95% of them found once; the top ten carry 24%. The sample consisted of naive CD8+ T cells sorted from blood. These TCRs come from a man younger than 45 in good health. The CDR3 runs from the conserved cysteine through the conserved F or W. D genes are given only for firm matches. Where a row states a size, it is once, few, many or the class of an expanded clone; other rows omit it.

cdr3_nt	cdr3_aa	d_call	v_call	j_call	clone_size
TGTGCCAGCAGCTGGTCGCGGCCTTCGTACAATGAGCAGTTCTTC	CASSWSRPSYNEQFF	NA	TRBV5-8	TRBJ2-1	NA
TGCAGCGTTGAAGAGGACAGGGGCTACGAGCAGTACTTC	CSVEEDRGYEQYF	TRBD1	TRBV29-1	TRBJ2-7	NA
TGTGCCAGCATAGGTTGGACAGGCCCATCCTACGAGCAGTACTTC	CASIGWTGPSYEQYF	TRBD1	TRBV27	TRBJ2-7	NA
TGTGCCAGCTCAACCAACCGACAGGGGGCGTTGGGCGAGCAGTACTTC	CASSTNRQGALGEQYF	TRBD1	TRBV18	TRBJ2-7	NA
TGTGCCAGCAGCGCTACTAGCGGTGCGGGTGAGCAGTTCTTC	CASSATSGAGEQFF	TRBD2	TRBV7-9	TRBJ2-1	NA
TGTGCCAGCAGCCAATTGTCAGGGGCTATCGATGAGCAGTTCTTC	CASSQLSGAIDEQFF	NA	TRBV4-2	TRBJ2-1	NA
TGCGCCAGCAGTGGACTAGCGGGAGACTCCGGCGATTGGGATACGCAGTATTTT	CASSGLAGDSGDWDTQYF	TRBD2	TRBV5-1	TRBJ2-3	NA
TGTGCCAGCAGCCATACAGGGTCCCACAATGAGCAGTTCTTC	CASSHTGSHNEQFF	NA	TRBV7-6	TRBJ2-1	NA
TGCAGCGCCCAGGGGCTAGCGGGAGGGTACGAGCAGTACTTC	CSAQGLAGGYEQYF	TRBD2	TRBV29-1	TRBJ2-7	NA
TGTGCCAGAAGTGGATCGGGACTAGCGGGAGTTGGGACCCAGTACTTC	CARSGSGLAGVGTQYF	TRBD2	TRBV5-3	TRBJ2-5	NA
TGTGCCAGAAACCCGGGGTACACTGAAGCTTTCTTT	CARNPGYTEAFF	NA	TRBV2	TRBJ1-1	few
TGCGCCAGCAGTCAATCCGGGTACAATGAGCAGTTCTTC	CASSQSGYNEQFF	NA	TRBV23-1	TRBJ2-1	NA
TGCAGCGTTGAGATTAGCGGGACCGCCGGGGAGCTGTTTTTT	CSVEISGTAGELFF	TRBD2	TRBV29-1	TRBJ2-2	NA
TGCGCCAGCAGCACTCGGACAGGGACAGATACGCAGTATTTT	CASSTRTGTDTQYF	TRBD1	TRBV5-1	TRBJ2-3	NA
TGCGCCAGCAGCCAAGTACAATCCGGGGAGCTGTTTTTT	CASSQVQSGELFF	NA	TRBV4-3	TRBJ2-2	NA
TGTGCCTCGAGCAGCGGGAGGGGTTACAATGAGCAGTTCTTC	CASSSGRGYNEQFF	TRBD2	TRBV30	TRBJ2-1	NA
TGTGCCAGCAGCAAAGGGGCGACTAGCGGGAGTGGAGATACGCAGTATTTT	CASSKGATSGSGDTQYF	NA	TRBV21-1	TRBJ2-3	NA
TGCAGCGTTGGAAGCTTGAACACTGAAGCTTTCTTT	CSVGSLNTEAFF	NA	TRBV29-1	TRBJ1-1	NA
TGCGCCAGCAGTCATTATGGGGGACAGGGAGTGGATGAGCAGTTCTTC	CASSHYGGQGVDEQFF	TRBD1	TRBV23-1	TRBJ2-1	once
TGTGCCAGCACCGCAGTGGCGGGGGTCGGCACCGGGGAGCTGTTTTTT	CASTAVAGVGTGELFF	TRBD2	TRBV27	TRBJ2-2	NA
TGCGCCAGCAGTCAATCTGGTAGGACAGGGGGAACTAAGAACACTGAAGCTTTCTTT	CASSQSGRTGGTKNTEAFF	TRBD1	TRBV23-1	TRBJ1-1	NA
TGTGCCAGCAGCGACGACTCGGGGACCCAGTACTTC	CASSDDSGTQYF	NA	TRBV5-6	TRBJ2-5	NA
TGTGCCAGCAGTCCAGACCTTAACAGGGTGGTGGATGAGCAGTTCTTC	CASSPDLNRVVDEQFF	NA	TRBV27	TRBJ2-1	NA
TGCGCCAGCCTACCGGGACAGACTTACGAGCAGTACTTC	CASLPGQTYEQYF	TRBD1	TRBV10-2	TRBJ2-7	NA
TGTGCCAGCTCCCTAAGGGCGGGGGAGCAGTACTTC	CASSLRAGEQYF	NA	TRBV27	TRBJ2-7	NA
TGTGCCTGGAGGGACAGCAACTACAATGAGCAGTTCTTC	CAWRDSNYNEQFF	NA	TRBV30	TRBJ2-1	NA
TGTGCCAGCAGTTACGGGTTGGCAGATACGCAGTATTTT	CASSYGLADTQYF	NA	TRBV6-5	TRBJ2-3	NA
TGTGCCAGTAGTATAATCCGGGATGGCCAGCCCCAGCATTTT	CASSIIRDGQPQHF	NA	TRBV19	TRBJ1-5	NA
TGCGCCAGCAGCTACCGGGACAGGGGTTTGAACACTGAAGCTTTCTTT	CASSYRDRGLNTEAFF	TRBD1	TRBV5-1	TRBJ1-1	NA
TGTGCCAGCAGCTTGCAGTTGGATACGCAGTATTTT	CASSLQLDTQYF	NA	TRBV11-2	TRBJ2-3	NA
TGTGCCAGCAGCTTAGGCCCAGAAACCTACGAGCAGTACTTC	CASSLGPETYEQYF	NA	TRBV11-2	TRBJ2-7	NA
TGTGCCAGCAGCTCACGGGACAGGGGCGTCTCCTACGAGCAGTACTTC	CASSSRDRGVSYEQYF	TRBD1	TRBV7-9	TRBJ2-7	NA
TGTGCCAGCAGCCCAAGAGAGCAGTTCTTC	CASSPREQFF	NA	TRBV7-9	TRBJ2-1	NA
TGTGCCAGCCAAGAGGGACTAGCGGGATCCGATACGCAGTATTTT	CASQEGLAGSDTQYF	TRBD2	TRBV9	TRBJ2-3	NA
TGCGCCAGCAGCCAAGAACTCTTCCTCACAGATACGCAGTATTTT	CASSQELFLTDTQYF	NA	TRBV4-1	TRBJ2-3	once
TGTGCCAGCAGCGCAGGGACAGAGAGGGGTCAGCCCCAGCATTTT	CASSAGTERGQPQHF	TRBD1	TRBV7-9	TRBJ1-5	NA
TGTGCCAGCAGCCAGGAGGGTGGTCACAATGAGCAGTTCTTC	CASSQEGGHNEQFF	NA	TRBV7-8	TRBJ2-1	NA
TGTGCCAGCAGCACGTCTCGGGGGGCGCGAAAAGATACGCAGTATTTT	CASSTSRGARKDTQYF	NA	TRBV7-9	TRBJ2-3	NA
TGTGCCAGCAGTCCTCCAGGGGTTGTAGAGACCCAGTACTTC	CASSPPGVVETQYF	NA	TRBV27	TRBJ2-5	NA
TGCGCCAGCAGCCAAGAACCCCCCCACGGACAGGGGTATAATGAGCAGTTCTTC	CASSQEPPHGQGYNEQFF	TRBD1	TRBV4-3	TRBJ2-1	once
TGTGCCAGCAGCCGGATAGATGCAACTAATGAAAAACTGTTTTTT	CASSRIDATNEKLFF	NA	TRBV6-5	TRBJ1-4	NA
TGTGCCAGCAGCCACCCGGACAGCACCTACGAGCAGTACTTC	CASSHPDSTYEQYF	NA	TRBV7-8	TRBJ2-7	NA
TGTGCCAGCAGCGTAGTAGGCCAAGATACGCAGTATTTT	CASSVVGQDTQYF	NA	TRBV9	TRBJ2-3	NA
TGCAGCGCTGAGACAGGGGACACCTACGAGCAGTACTTC	CSAETGDTYEQYF	TRBD1	TRBV29-1	TRBJ2-7	NA
TGTGCCAGCAGCCAGACTAGCGGGAGGGCCGCAGATACGCAGTATTTT	CASSQTSGRAADTQYF	TRBD2	TRBV7-9	TRBJ2-3	NA
TGTGCCTGGAGTGTACCCATCGGGAGGGGGAACAATGAGCAGTTCTTC	CAWSVPIGRGNNEQFF	TRBD2	TRBV30	TRBJ2-1	NA
TGTGCCAGCAGTGAAGGAGGGTTCGACAGGATCCAAGAGACCCAGTACTTC	CASSEGGFDRIQETQYF	NA	TRBV2	TRBJ2-5	once
TGTGCCAGTAGCCCAACGTACAGGGGAGATGGCTACACCTTC	CASSPTYRGDGYTF	TRBD1	TRBV19	TRBJ1-2	NA
TGTGCCAGCAGTTCCCTTCAATCATCCCTATTCTACACCTTC	CASSSLQSSLFYTF	NA	TRBV27	TRBJ1-2	NA
TGCAGCGTTGAAAAAGCGGACGTGGAGACAGATACGCAGTATTTT	CSVEKADVETDTQYF	NA	TRBV29-1	TRBJ2-3	once
TGTGCCAGCAGCTGGGAGACAGGTGAGCAGTTCTTC	CASSWETGEQFF	NA	TRBV5-4	TRBJ2-1	NA
TGTGCCAGCAGCGTAGGGGATACAGGAGGCTACGAGCAGTACTTC	CASSVGDTGGYEQYF	NA	TRBV9	TRBJ2-7	NA
TGTGCCAGCTCACCAACGACAGGGAGGTACGAGCAGTACTTC	CASSPTTGRYEQYF	NA	TRBV18	TRBJ2-7	NA
TGTGCCAGCAGTTTGCCTGGGGCCAACGTCCTGACTTTC	CASSLPGANVLTF	NA	TRBV6-5	TRBJ2-6	NA
TGCGCCAGCAGCCAAGGGCTAGCGGGACGGCAGTTCTTC	CASSQGLAGRQFF	TRBD2	TRBV4-1	TRBJ2-1	NA
TGCGCCAGAGGGACCGCCGGAAGATTTAGCAATCAGCCCCAGCATTTT	CARGTAGRFSNQPQHF	NA	TRBV10-1	TRBJ1-5	NA
TGTGCCAGCAGTTTTTATTGGCCCCATTACACCGGGGAGCTGTTTTTT	CASSFYWPHYTGELFF	NA	TRBV27	TRBJ2-2	NA
TGTGCCAGCAGTCAGCGTTGGGCAGGGGCCCCGAACACTGAAGCTTTCTTT	CASSQRWAGAPNTEAFF	NA	TRBV27	TRBJ1-1	NA